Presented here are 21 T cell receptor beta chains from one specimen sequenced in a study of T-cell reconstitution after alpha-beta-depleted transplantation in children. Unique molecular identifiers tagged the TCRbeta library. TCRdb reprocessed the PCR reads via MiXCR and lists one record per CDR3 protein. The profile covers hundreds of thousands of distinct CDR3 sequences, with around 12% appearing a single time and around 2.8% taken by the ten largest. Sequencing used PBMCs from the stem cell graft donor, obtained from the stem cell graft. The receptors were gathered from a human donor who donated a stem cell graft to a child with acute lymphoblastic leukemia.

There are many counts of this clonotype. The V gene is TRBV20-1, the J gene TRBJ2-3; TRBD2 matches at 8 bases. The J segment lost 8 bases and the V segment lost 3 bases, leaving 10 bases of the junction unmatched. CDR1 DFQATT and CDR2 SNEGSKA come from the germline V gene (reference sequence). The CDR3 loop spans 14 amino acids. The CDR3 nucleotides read TGCAGTGCTAGCGAATCGGGGGGGCCCGTTACGCAGTATTTT. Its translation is CSASESGGPVTQYF.

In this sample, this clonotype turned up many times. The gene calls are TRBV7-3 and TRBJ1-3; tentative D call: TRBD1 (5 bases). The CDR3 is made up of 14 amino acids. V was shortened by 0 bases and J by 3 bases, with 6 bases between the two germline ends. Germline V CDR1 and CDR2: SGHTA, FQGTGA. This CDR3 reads CASSLTGDGNTIYF. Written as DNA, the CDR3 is TGTGCCAGCAGCTTAACAGGGGATGGAAACACCATATATTTT.

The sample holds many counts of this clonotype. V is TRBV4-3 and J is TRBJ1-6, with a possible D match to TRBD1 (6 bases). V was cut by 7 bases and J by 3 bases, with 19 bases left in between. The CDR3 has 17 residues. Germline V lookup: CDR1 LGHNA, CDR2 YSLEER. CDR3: CASNSQVTGIYNSPLHF. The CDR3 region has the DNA TGCGCCAGCAACTCTCAAGTCACAGGGATCTATAATTCACCCCTCCACTTT.

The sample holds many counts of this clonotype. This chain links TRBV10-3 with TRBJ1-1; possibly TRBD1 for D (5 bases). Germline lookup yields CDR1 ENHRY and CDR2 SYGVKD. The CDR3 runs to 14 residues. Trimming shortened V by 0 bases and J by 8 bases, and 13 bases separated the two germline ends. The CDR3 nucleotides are TGTGCCATCAGTGAGTCGGGGCGGATCCTCGAAGCTTTCTTT. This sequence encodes CAISESGRILEAFF.

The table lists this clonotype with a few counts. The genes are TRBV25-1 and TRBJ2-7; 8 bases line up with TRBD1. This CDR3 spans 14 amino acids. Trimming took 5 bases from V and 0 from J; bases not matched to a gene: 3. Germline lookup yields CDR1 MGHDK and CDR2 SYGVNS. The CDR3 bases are TGTGCCAGCAGTTGGGGACAGGTCTCCTACGAGCAGTACTTC. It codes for CASSWGQVSYEQYF.

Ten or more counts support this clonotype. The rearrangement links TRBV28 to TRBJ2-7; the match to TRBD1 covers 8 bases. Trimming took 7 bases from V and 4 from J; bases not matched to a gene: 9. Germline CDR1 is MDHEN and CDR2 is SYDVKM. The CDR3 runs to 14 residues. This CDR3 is CASTTRQGPYEQYF. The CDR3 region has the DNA TGTGCCAGCACCACCAGACAGGGGCCTTACGAGCAGTACTTC.

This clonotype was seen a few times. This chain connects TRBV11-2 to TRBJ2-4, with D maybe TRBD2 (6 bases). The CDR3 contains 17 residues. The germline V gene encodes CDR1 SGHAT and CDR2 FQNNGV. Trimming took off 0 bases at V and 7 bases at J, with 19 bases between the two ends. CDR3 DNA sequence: TGTGCCAGCAGCTTAGATCGTCTGGGTCCTGCGGGGAACATTCAGTACTTC. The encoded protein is CASSLDRLGPAGNIQYF.

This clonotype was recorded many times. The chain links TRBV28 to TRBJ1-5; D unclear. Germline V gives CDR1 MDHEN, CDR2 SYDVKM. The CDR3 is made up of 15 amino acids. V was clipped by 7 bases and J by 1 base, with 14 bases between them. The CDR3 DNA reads TGTGCCAGCATCCAGGTCGCGGGAAGCAATCAGCCCCAGCATTTT. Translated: CASIQVAGSNQPQHF.

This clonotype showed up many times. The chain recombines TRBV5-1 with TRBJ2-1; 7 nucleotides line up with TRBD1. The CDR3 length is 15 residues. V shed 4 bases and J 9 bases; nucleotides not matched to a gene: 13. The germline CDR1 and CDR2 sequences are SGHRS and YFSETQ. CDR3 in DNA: TGCGCCAGCAGCCTAGAGGGGGCGCCCCCGGCTGAGCAGTTCTTC. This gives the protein CASSLEGAPPAEQFF.

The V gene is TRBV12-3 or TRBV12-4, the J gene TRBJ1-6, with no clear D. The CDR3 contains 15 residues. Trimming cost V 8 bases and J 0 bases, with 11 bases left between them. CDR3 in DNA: TGTGCCAGCGGGATGCAGAGCTCCTATAATTCACCCCTCCACTTT. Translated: CASGMQSSYNSPLHF.

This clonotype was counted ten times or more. CDR3 residues: CASSLTYGAPNTEAFF. The CDR3, as DNA: TGCGCCAGCAGCTTAACGTACGGGGCGCCGAACACTGAAGCTTTCTTT. The chain combines TRBV5-1 with TRBJ1-1; possibly TRBD1 for D (5 bases). Between the trimmed V and J ends, which lost 2 bases and 1 base, there was a span of 15 bases. The CDR3 is made up of 16 amino acids. Germline V gene sequence: CDR1 SGHRS, CDR2 YFSETQ.

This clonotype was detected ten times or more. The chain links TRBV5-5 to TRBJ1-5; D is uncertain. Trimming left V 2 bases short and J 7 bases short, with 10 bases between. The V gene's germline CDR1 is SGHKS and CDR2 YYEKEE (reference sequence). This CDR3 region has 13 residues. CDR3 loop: CASSLTWGQPQHF. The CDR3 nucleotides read TGTGCCAGCAGCTTAACATGGGGACAGCCCCAGCATTTT.

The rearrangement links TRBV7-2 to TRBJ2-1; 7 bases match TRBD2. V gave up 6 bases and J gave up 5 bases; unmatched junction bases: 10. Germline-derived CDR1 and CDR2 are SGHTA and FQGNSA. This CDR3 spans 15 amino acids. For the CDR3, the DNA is TGTGCCAGCAGTACCGTCGGGCGGGGGAACAATGAGCAGTTCTTC. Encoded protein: CASSTVGRGNNEQFF.

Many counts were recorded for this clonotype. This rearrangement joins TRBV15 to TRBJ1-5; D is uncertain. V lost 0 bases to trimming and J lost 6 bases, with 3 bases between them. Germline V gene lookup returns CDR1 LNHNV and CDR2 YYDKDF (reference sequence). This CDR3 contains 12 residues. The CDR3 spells CATSRDSQPQHF. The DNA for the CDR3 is TGTGCCACCAGCAGAGATAGTCAGCCCCAGCATTTT.

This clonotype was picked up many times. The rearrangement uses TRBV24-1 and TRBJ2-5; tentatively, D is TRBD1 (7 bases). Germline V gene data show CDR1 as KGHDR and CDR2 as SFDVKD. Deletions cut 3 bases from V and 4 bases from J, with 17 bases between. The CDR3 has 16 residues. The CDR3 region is CATSDGRQGGVETQYF. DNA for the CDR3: TGTGCCACCAGTGATGGGAGACAGGGAGGTGTAGAGACCCAGTACTTC.

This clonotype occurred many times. The CDR3 is CASSGTSGETQYF. CDR3 coding DNA: TGTGCCAGCAGCGGGACTAGCGGAGAGACCCAGTACTTC. This chain links TRBV7-2 with TRBJ2-5, with 11 bases fitting TRBD2. With V trimmed by 5 bases and J by 4 bases, 0 bases remained unmatched. Germline V gene sequence: CDR1 SGHTA, CDR2 FQGNSA. CDR3 length: 13 amino acids.

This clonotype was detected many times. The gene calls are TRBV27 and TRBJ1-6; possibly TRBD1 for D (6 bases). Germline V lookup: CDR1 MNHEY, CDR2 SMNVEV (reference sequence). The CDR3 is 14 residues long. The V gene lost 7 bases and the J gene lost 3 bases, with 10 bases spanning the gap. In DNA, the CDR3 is TGTGCCAGCAAGGGGGACGGCTATAATTCACCCCTCCACTTT. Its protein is CASKGDGYNSPLHF.

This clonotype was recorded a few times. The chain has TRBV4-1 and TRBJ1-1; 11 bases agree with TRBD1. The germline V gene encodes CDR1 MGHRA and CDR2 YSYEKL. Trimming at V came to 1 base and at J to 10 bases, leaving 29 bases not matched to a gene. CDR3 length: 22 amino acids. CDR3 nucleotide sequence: TGCGCCAGCAGCCAAGCCTTAACCCGGACAGGGGGCGTGAATGCGTTACCCTTTGGAGCTTTCTTT. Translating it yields CASSQALTRTGGVNALPFGAFF.

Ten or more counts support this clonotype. The CDR3 protein is CASSHYQDRGYTF. DNA for the CDR3: TGTGCCAGCAGCCATTACCAGGACAGGGGCTACACCTTC. V and J are TRBV12-3 or TRBV12-4 and TRBJ1-2; 7 bases match TRBD1. The V segment lost 6 bases and the J segment 8 bases; nucleotides outside the gene matches: 9. The CDR3 spans 13 residues.

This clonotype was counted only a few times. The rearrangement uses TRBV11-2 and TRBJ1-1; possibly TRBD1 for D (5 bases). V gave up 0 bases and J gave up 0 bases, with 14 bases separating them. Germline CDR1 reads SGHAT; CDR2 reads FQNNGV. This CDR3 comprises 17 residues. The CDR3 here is CASSLEVLAGVNTEAFF. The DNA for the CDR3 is TGTGCCAGCAGCTTAGAGGTACTTGCGGGGGTGAACACTGAAGCTTTCTTT.

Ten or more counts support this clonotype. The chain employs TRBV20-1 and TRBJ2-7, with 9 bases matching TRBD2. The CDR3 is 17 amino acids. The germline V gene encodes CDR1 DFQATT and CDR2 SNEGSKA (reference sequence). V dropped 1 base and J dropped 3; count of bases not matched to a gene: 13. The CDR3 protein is CSARALRRLAGNYEQYF. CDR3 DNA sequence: TGCAGTGCTAGAGCGCTTAGAAGGCTAGCGGGAAACTACGAGCAGTACTTC.